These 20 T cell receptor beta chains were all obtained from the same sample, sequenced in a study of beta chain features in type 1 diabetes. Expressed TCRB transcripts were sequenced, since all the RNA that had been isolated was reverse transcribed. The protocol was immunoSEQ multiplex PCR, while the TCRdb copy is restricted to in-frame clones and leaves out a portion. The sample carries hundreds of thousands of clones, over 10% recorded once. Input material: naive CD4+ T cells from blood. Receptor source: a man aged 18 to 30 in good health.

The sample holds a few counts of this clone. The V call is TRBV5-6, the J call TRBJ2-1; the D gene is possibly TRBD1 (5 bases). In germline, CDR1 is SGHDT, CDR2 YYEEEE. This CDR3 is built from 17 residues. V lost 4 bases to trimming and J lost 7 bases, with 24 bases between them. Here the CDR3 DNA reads TGTGCCAGCAGCCCAGATCCCAGGCCAGGGAAAATAAATGAGCAGTTCTTC. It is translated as CASSPDPRPGKINEQFF.

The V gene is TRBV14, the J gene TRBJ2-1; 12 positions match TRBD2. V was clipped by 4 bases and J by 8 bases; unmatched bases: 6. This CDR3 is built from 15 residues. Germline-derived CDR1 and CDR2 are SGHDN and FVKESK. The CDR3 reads CASSRATSGSYEQFF. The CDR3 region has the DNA TGTGCCAGCAGCCGAGCGACTAGCGGGAGCTATGAGCAGTTCTTC.

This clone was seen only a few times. CDR3 loop: CAWMTGYEQFF. The CDR3 nucleotides read TGTGCCTGGATGACAGGGTATGAGCAGTTCTTC. J is TRBJ2-1 and V is TRBV30; 7 bases agree with TRBD1. CDR1 and CDR2 from the germline V gene are GTSNPN and SVGIG (reference sequence). This CDR3 has 11 amino acids. Germline trimming cut 4 bases from V and 8 bases from J; bases unmatched to any gene: 2.

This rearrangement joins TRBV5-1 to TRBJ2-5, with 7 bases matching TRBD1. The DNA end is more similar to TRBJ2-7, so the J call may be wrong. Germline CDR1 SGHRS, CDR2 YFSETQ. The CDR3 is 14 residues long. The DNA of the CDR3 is TGCGCCAGCAGCTTGGTTCTGGACAGGTACGAGCAGTACTTC. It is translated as CASSLVLDRYEQYF.

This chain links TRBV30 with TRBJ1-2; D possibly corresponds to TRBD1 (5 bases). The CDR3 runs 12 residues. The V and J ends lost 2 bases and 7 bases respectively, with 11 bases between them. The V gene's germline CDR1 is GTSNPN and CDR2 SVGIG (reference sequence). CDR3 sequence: CAWSLGVPGYTF. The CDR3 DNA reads TGTGCCTGGAGTCTAGGGGTCCCTGGCTACACCTTC.

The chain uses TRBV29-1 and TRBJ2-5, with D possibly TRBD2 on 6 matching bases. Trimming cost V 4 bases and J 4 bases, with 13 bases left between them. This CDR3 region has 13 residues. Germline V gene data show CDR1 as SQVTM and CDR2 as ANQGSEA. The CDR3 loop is CSVGGIGRETQYF. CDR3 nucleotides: TGCAGCGTTGGGGGGATCGGGAGAGAGACCCAGTACTTC.

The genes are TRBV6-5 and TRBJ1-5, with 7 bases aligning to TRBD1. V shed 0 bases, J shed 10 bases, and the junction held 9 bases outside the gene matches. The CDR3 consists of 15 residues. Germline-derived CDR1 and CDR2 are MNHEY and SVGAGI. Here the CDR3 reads CASSYSRRGRHPQHF. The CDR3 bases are TGTGCCAGCAGTTACTCGAGGAGGGGGCGGCACCCCCAGCATTTT.

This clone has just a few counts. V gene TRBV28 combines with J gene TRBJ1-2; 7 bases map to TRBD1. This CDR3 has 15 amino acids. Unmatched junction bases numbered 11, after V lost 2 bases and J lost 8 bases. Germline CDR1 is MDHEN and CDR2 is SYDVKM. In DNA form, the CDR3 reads TGTGCCAGCAGTTTAGATGGCAGGGGGAAGGTGGGCTACACCTTC. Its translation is CASSLDGRGKVGYTF.

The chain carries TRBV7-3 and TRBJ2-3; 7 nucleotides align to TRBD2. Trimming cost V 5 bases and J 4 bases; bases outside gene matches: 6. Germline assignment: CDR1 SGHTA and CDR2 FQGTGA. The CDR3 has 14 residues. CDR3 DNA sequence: TGTGCCAGCAGCCGTACCGGACTAGCAGATACGCAGTATTTT. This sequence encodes CASSRTGLADTQYF.

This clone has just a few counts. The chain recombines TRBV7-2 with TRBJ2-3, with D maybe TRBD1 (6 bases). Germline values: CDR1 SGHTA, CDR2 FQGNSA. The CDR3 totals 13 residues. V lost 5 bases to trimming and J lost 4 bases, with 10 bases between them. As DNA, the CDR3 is TGTGCCAGCAGCCTGGGGGCTTCAGATACGCAGTATTTT. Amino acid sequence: CASSLGASDTQYF.

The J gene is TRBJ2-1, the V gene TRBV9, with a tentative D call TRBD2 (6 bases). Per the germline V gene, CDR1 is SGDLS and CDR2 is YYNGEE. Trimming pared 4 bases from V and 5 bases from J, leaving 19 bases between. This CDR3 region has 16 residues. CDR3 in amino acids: CASSTHSGNYNNEQFF. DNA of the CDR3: TGTGCCAGCAGCACACATAGCGGAAACTACAACAATGAGCAGTTCTTC.

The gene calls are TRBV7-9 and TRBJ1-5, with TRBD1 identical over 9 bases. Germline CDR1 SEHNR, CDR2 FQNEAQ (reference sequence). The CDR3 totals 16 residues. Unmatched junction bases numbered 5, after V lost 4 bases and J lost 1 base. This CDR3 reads CASSSADRGSNQPQHF. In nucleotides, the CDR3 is TGTGCCAGCAGCTCGGCGGACAGGGGCAGCAATCAGCCCCAGCATTTT.

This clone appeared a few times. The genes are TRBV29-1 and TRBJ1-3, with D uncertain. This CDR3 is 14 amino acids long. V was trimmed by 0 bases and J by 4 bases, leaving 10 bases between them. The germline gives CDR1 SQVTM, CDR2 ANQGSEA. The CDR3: CSVEDPVLGNTIYF. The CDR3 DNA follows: TGCAGCGTTGAAGACCCCGTCTTGGGAAACACCATATATTTT.

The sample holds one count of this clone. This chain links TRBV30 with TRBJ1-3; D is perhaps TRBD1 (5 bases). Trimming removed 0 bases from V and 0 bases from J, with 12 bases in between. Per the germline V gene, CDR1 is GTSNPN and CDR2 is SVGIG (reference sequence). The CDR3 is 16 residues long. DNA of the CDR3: TGTGCCTGGAGTGTGGGGGGGTACTTCTCTGGAAACACCATATATTTT. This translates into CAWSVGGYFSGNTIYF.

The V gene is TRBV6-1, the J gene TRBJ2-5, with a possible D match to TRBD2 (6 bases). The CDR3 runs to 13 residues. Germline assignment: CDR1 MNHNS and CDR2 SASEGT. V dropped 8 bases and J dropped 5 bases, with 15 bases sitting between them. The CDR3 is CASSMEGGETQYF. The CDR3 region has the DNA TGTGCCAGCTCTATGGAGGGCGGGGAGACCCAGTACTTC.

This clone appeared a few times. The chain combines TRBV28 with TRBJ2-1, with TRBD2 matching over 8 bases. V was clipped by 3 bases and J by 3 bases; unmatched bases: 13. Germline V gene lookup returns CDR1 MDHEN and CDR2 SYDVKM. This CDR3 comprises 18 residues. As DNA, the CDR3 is TGTGCCAGCAGTTTCCAGACGTCGGCCGGGACTAGCTACAATGAGCAGTTCTTC. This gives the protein CASSFQTSAGTSYNEQFF.

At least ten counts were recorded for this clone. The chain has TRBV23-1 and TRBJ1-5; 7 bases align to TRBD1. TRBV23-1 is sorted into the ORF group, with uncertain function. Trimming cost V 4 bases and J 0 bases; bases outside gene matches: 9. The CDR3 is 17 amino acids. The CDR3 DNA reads TGCGCCAGCAGTCCCCTCTGTCGACAGGGTAGCAATCAGCCCCAGCATTTT. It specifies CASSPLCRQGSNQPQHF.

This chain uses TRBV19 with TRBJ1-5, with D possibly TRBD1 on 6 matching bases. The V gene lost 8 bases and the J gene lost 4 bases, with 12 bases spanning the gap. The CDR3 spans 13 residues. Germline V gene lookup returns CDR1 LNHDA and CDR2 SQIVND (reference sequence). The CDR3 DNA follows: TGTGCCAGTGCCGGGACACCGAATCAGCCCCAGCATTTT. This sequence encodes CASAGTPNQPQHF.

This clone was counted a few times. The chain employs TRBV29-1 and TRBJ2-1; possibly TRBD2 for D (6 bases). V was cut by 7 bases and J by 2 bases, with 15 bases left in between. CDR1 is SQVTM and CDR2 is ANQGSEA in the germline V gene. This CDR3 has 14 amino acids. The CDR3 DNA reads TGCAGCGGATTGAAGGAGGGCGCCTACAATGAGCAGTTCTTC. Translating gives CSGLKEGAYNEQFF.

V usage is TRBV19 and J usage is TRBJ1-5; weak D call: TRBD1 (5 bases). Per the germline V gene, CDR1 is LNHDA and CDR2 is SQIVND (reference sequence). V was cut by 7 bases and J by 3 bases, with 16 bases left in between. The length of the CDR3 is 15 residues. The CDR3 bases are TGTGCCAGTACTCGTGGGGCAGGGTCCAATCAGCCCCAGCATTTT. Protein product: CASTRGAGSNQPQHF.